A single sample gave rise to the 17 T cell receptor beta chains below, sequenced in a study of T cell changes during pregnancy in multiple sclerosis. TCRdb keeps only in-frame clones here, not all; method: immunoSEQ multiplex PCR. The sample has 50,000 to 65,000 clones; 70% to 90% are singletons. The sample was peripheral blood, taken in the first trimester of pregnancy. The source of these receptors is a female donor with multiple sclerosis, enrolled in a pregnancy study.

The chain carries TRBV7-9 and TRBJ1-3; no definite D call. V lost 1 base to trimming and J lost 0 bases, with 4 bases between them. CDR3 length: 14 residues. The V gene's germline CDR1 is SEHNR and CDR2 FQNEAQ (reference sequence). CDR3 region: CASSLDNSGNTIYF. The CDR3 DNA reads TGTGCCAGCAGCTTAGACAACTCTGGAAACACCATATATTTT.

The chain is built from TRBV9 and TRBJ1-2, with D unresolved. Trimming removed 2 bases from V and 8 bases from J, with 19 bases in between. The CDR3 covers 15 residues. Germline CDR1 reads SGDLS; CDR2 reads YYNGEE. The CDR3 region has the DNA TGTGCCAGCAGCGTTAAAGAAGGAGGATTGAACGGCTACACCTTC. This gives the protein CASSVKEGGLNGYTF.

The genes are TRBV10-3 and TRBJ2-1; tentatively, D is TRBD2 (5 bases). The CDR3 is 17 amino acids. The ends were cut back, 3 bases at V and 2 bases at J, with 17 bases in the middle. The germline CDR1 and CDR2 sequences are ENHRY and SYGVKD. The CDR3 here is CAISDSVDREPYNEQFF. CDR3 coding DNA: TGTGCCATCAGTGACTCCGTAGATAGGGAGCCCTACAATGAGCAGTTCTTC.

The chain recombines TRBV19 with TRBJ2-6, with D perhaps TRBD1 (6 bases). This CDR3 is 16 amino acids long. CDR1 and CDR2 from the germline V gene are LNHDA and SQIVND (reference sequence). Between the trimmed V and J ends, which lost 3 bases and 0 bases, there was a span of 9 bases. The chain's CDR3 is CASSMGHSSGANVLTF. In nucleotides, the CDR3 is TGTGCCAGTAGTATGGGACACAGCTCTGGGGCCAACGTCCTGACTTTC.

This clone appeared once. The rearrangement links TRBV7-2 to TRBJ2-7; 7 bases map to TRBD2. Per the germline V gene, CDR1 is SGHTA and CDR2 is FQGNSA. The length of the CDR3 is 14 residues. Germline trimming cut 1 base from V and 2 bases from J; bases unmatched to any gene: 2. DNA for the CDR3: TGTGCCAGCAGCTTAGGGGAGGGCCCCTACGAGCAGTACTTC. This translates into CASSLGEGPYEQYF.

The chain links TRBV28 to TRBJ2-7; the D gene is possibly TRBD2 (5 bases). This CDR3 comprises 12 residues. Germline lookup yields CDR1 MDHEN and CDR2 SYDVKM. V shed 6 bases and J shed 3 bases, with 9 bases lying between them. This CDR3 reads CASRGAYYEQYF. The CDR3 nucleotides are TGTGCCAGCAGGGGAGCGTACTACGAGCAGTACTTC.

The genes are TRBV25-1 and TRBJ1-4; no definite D call. Germline values: CDR1 MGHDK, CDR2 SYGVNS. Trimming removed 4 bases from V and 6 bases from J, with 3 bases in between. The CDR3 totals 11 residues. The CDR3, as DNA: TGTGCCAGCAGTGCGTATGAAAAACTGTTTTTT. Encoded protein: CASSAYEKLFF.

The rearrangement uses TRBV18 and TRBJ2-7; maybe TRBD1 (5 bases). V lost 5 bases and J lost 7, with 15 bases in between. Germline CDR1 reads KGHSH; CDR2 reads LQKENI. CDR3 length: 13 amino acids. The CDR3 nucleotides read TGTGCCAGCTCAGCGGACACCCTCCGGGAGCAGTACTTC. This gives the protein CASSADTLREQYF.

The CDR3 spells CASSRDSLNTEAFF. Written as DNA, the CDR3 is TGTGCCAGCAGCAGGGACAGCCTGAACACTGAAGCTTTCTTT. The rearrangement joins TRBV7-8 to TRBJ1-1, with 7 bases identical to TRBD1. V shed 5 bases and J 0 bases; nucleotides not matched to a gene: 3. The germline V gene has CDR1 SGHVS and CDR2 FQNEAQ. The CDR3 has 14 amino acids.

V is TRBV5-5 and J is TRBJ2-3; TRBD2 matches 9 bases. The V segment lost 4 bases and the J segment 3 bases; nucleotides outside the gene matches: 3. This CDR3 is built from 14 residues. Germline V lookup: CDR1 SGHKS, CDR2 YYEKEE (reference sequence). CDR3 coding DNA: TGTGCCAGCAGCGGCGCGGGGGGGACAGATACGCAGTATTTT. Residues: CASSGAGGTDTQYF. Full variable domain (remainder filled in from reference TRBV5-5 and TRBJ2-3): DAGVTQSPTHLIKTRGQQVTLRCSPISGHKSVSWYQQVLGQGPQFIFQYYEKEERGRGNFPDRFSARQFPNYSSELNVNALLLGDSALYLCASSGAGGTDTQYFGPGTRLTVL.

This chain links TRBV10-3 with TRBJ1-3, with D possibly TRBD1 on 6 matching bases. Trimming pared 10 bases from V and 2 bases from J, leaving 15 bases between. The CDR3 totals 14 residues. Per germline, CDR1 ENHRY and CDR2 SYGVKD. This CDR3 is CATNGQIAGNTIYF. CDR3 DNA: TGTGCCACCAACGGACAGATTGCTGGAAACACCATATATTTT.

This chain uses TRBV29-1 with TRBJ2-1, with 9 bases that match TRBD2. V shed 2 bases, J shed 4 bases, and the junction held 9 bases outside the gene matches. Germline CDR1 SQVTM, CDR2 ANQGSEA. The CDR3 runs 16 residues. The CDR3 DNA reads as TGCAGCGTTGAAAGTTCGGCTAGCGGGGCGTACAATGAGCAGTTCTTC. Amino acids: CSVESSASGAYNEQFF.

The J gene is TRBJ2-3, the V gene TRBV5-1, with TRBD1 matching over 9 bases. This CDR3 has 17 residues. The V and J ends lost 1 base and 2 bases, in that order; junction bases with no gene match: 8. Per the germline V gene, CDR1 is SGHRS and CDR2 is YFSETQ. The CDR3 DNA follows: TGCGCCAGCAGCTTGATGCCTGGACAGGGGTCCACAGATACGCAGTATTTT. Translated: CASSLMPGQGSTDTQYF. The whole variable domain, remainder taken from reference TRBV5-1 and TRBJ2-3, is KAGVTQTPRYLIKTRGQQVTLSCSPISGHRSVSWYQQTPGQGLQFLFEYFSETQRNKGNFPGRFSGRQFSNSRSEMNVSTLELGDSALYLCASSLMPGQGSTDTQYFGPGTRLTVL.

This clone was detected only once. The rearrangement joins TRBV6-1 to TRBJ2-2; tentative D call: TRBD2 (6 bases). The CDR3 is made up of 12 amino acids. Trimming took off 6 bases at V and 6 bases at J, with 8 bases between the two ends. Germline CDR1 reads MNHNS; CDR2 reads SASEGT. CDR3 in DNA: TGTGCCAGCAGCCGACTAGCCGGGGAGCTGTTTTTT. As protein: CASSRLAGELFF.

The chain joins TRBV7-2 to TRBJ2-5; 10 bases align to TRBD2. Per the germline V gene, CDR1 is SGHTA and CDR2 is FQGNSA. This CDR3 contains 15 residues. J was trimmed by 5 bases and V by 3 bases; bases with no gene match: 6. The CDR3 loop is CASSLGAGGVETQYF. Here the CDR3 DNA reads TGTGCCAGCAGCTTGGGAGCGGGAGGGGTGGAGACCCAGTACTTC.

The chain has TRBV19 and TRBJ2-3, with D tentatively TRBD2 (5 bases). Germline lookup yields CDR1 LNHDA and CDR2 SQIVND (reference sequence). V shed 5 bases and J shed 0 bases, with 12 bases lying between them. The CDR3 has 15 amino acids. The CDR3 sequence is CASSLGAASTDTQYF. CDR3 bases: TGTGCCAGTAGTTTGGGAGCGGCTAGCACAGATACGCAGTATTTT.

The rearrangement joins TRBV6-5 to TRBJ1-2, with 8 bases fitting TRBD1. This CDR3 has 13 residues. With V trimmed by 5 bases and J by 4 bases, 3 bases remained unmatched. Germline V CDR1 and CDR2: MNHEY, SVGAGI. The CDR3 spells CASSQTGGYGYTF. The CDR3 nucleotides read TGTGCCAGCAGTCAAACAGGGGGCTATGGCTACACCTTC.